This TCR beta chain came from a study of Ad26.COV2.S vaccination and SARS-CoV-2 variants. Study-level information: Enrolled in COV1001, the donor was in the Ad26.COV2.S trial arm, which received the vaccine. General study findings and limits: Compared with placebo recipients, vaccine recipients had higher spike-specific TCR breadth. It was reported that spike-specific CD8+ and CD4+ T cell responses were substantially broad after vaccination.

Profiling relied on immunoSEQ multiplex PCR, and the TCRdb table lists in-frame clones only, not all of them. The sample records some 460,000 clones, about nine tenths being singletons. The CDR3 extends over 13 amino acids. V gave up 1 base and J gave up 10 bases, with 8 bases separating them. Germline V lookup: CDR1 MGHDK, CDR2 SYGVNS. This clone was seen a handful of times. Its antigen is unidentified. Treatment denoted: roughly 18 received Ad26.COV2.S at low or high dose, single or two shots; roughly 5 received placebo; per-sample allocation not given. Each sample was drawn 63 days after the first injection (of vaccine or placebo).

This receptor was identified in a person between 18 and 65 years old who received the Ad26.COV2.S COVID-19 vaccine or a placebo. Here the sequenced sample was peripheral blood, taken in a trial of Ad26.COV2.S vaccine versus placebo. The rearrangement uses TRBV25-1 and TRBJ1-6; D unclear. For the CDR3, the DNA is TGTGCCAGCAGTGAATTTGAGATCTCACCCCTCCACTTT. Its translation is CASSEFEISPLHF.